This T cell receptor (beta chain) is from a study of blood T cell repertoires in COVID-19. Study context: Each recovered donor of Cohort 3 presented with two negative PCRs, clearance, or symptom resolution. T cells, B-cell-depleted T cells, or PBMCs provided the cDNA or gDNA that served as material.

CDR1 is MGHRA, CDR2 YSYEKL, per germline. The ends lost 4 bases at V and 7 bases at J; junction bases unmatched: 7. The CDR3 is 15 residues long. In the source study's methods: Estimation of nucleated cell counts was performed using reference gene primer amplification. Clones were read by immunoSEQ multiplex PCR, and TCRdb kept only the in-frame ones, dropping some. Clonal size and the V and J genes are those of that table, whereas D and trimming came from the DNA. The table lists approximately 190,000 clones, 70% to 90% of them singletons. The sample was PBMCs or T cells enriched from blood (not recorded which). V and J are TRBV4-1 and TRBJ1-6; 7 bases match TRBD1. The receptor's source is a woman aged 35 to 49 in a cohort exposed to, infected with or recovered from COVID-19 (not recorded which). The CDR3 coding sequence is TGCGCCAGCAGCCTCCAGACAGGGAGCAATTCACCCCTCCACTTT. This codes for CASSLQTGSNSPLHF.